The 13 T cell receptor beta chains presented below share a single source sample, sequenced in a study of cytomegalovirus exposure and HLA in healthy donors. The PCR employed 60 Vbeta primers together with 13 Jbeta primers. Measured with immunoSEQ multiplex PCR; TCRdb has only the in-frame clones, and not every one. Of about 160,000 clones detected, approximately 80% appear once; the ten largest clones hold under 6%. Input material: PBMCs. The receptors derive from a man aged 30 to 39 in good health and CMV-seronegative.

The chain couples TRBV29-1 to TRBJ1-2; D unclear. Trimming removed 4 bases at V and 2 bases at J, with 11 bases between. Germline V CDR1 and CDR2: SQVTM, ANQGSEA. This CDR3 is built from 13 residues. CDR3 protein: CSVVTVANYGYTF. The DNA for the CDR3 is TGCAGCGTTGTCACGGTAGCGAACTATGGCTACACCTTC. The variable domain in full, completed from reference TRBV29-1 and TRBJ1-2, reads SAVISQKPSRDICQRGTSLTIQCQVDSQVTMMFWYRQQPGQSLTLIATANQGSEATYESGFVIDKFPISRPNLTFSTLTVSNMSPEDSSIYLCSVVTVANYGYTFGSGTRLTVV.

The gene calls are TRBV5-1 and TRBJ2-7, with a weak D call TRBD1 (6 bases). The CDR3 loop spans 15 amino acids. V shed 5 bases and J shed 3 bases, with 18 bases lying between them. CDR1 and CDR2 (germline): SGHRS, YFSETQ. The chain's CDR3 is CASREGPRGFYEQYF. For the CDR3, the DNA is TGCGCCAGCAGGGAAGGGCCCAGGGGATTCTACGAGCAGTACTTC.

The chain combines TRBV19 with TRBJ1-1, with D unresolved. V shed 3 bases and J shed 8 bases, with 13 bases lying between them. CDR3 size: 13 residues. Germline V gene lookup returns CDR1 LNHDA and CDR2 SQIVND (reference sequence). CDR3 amino acids: CASSIWKRAEAFF. In DNA form, the CDR3 reads TGTGCCAGTAGTATTTGGAAGAGGGCCGAAGCTTTCTTT.

This chain uses TRBV20-1 with TRBJ2-5; 8 nucleotides agree with TRBD2. This CDR3 spans 11 amino acids. Looked up from germline, CDR1 is DFQATT and CDR2 is SNEGSKA (reference sequence). J gave up 5 bases and V 8 bases, and 4 bases lay outside the gene matches. Here the CDR3 DNA reads TGCAGTCCAGCGGGAGAGGAGACCCAGTACTTC. It specifies CSPAGEETQYF.

This clone was seen once. J is TRBJ2-5 and V is TRBV5-1, with D perhaps TRBD2 (5 bases). The V end lost 3 bases, the J end lost 5 bases, and 14 bases lay between the germline ends. Germline assignment: CDR1 SGHRS and CDR2 YFSETQ. The CDR3 has 14 amino acids. CDR3 nucleotide sequence: TGCGCCAGCAGCTATACCCTCGGGGAGGAGACCCAGTACTTC. Its protein is CASSYTLGEETQYF.

The chain employs TRBV29-1 and TRBJ1-1, with D maybe TRBD1 (6 bases). V gave up 7 bases and J gave up 4 bases, with 19 bases separating them. From germline, CDR1 is SQVTM and CDR2 ANQGSEA. The CDR3 has 14 residues. The chain's CDR3 is CSAGPTDRLTEAFF. The DNA of the CDR3 is TGCAGCGCCGGGCCAACCGACAGGCTCACTGAAGCTTTCTTT.

J is TRBJ2-3 and V is TRBV5-1; 10 bases agree with TRBD1. The CDR3 length is 17 residues. J was trimmed by 4 bases and V by 1 base; bases with no gene match: 9. Germline CDR1 reads SGHRS; CDR2 reads YFSETQ. DNA of the CDR3: TGCGCCAGCAGCTTGTTGGCTCGACAGGGGGCCCCAGATACGCAGTATTTT. As protein: CASSLLARQGAPDTQYF. Full variable domain (remainder filled in from reference TRBV5-1 and TRBJ2-3): KAGVTQTPRYLIKTRGQQVTLSCSPISGHRSVSWYQQTPGQGLQFLFEYFSETQRNKGNFPGRFSGRQFSNSRSEMNVSTLELGDSALYLCASSLLARQGAPDTQYFGPGTRLTVL.

The chain couples TRBV6-9 to TRBJ2-1; TRBD2 agrees at 8 bases. V shed 3 bases and J 9 bases; nucleotides not matched to a gene: 10. The CDR3 consists of 15 residues. In germline, CDR1 is MNHGY, CDR2 SVAAGI. CDR3 in amino acids: CASSYAQRENSEQFF. CDR3 DNA sequence: TGTGCCAGCAGTTACGCACAGCGGGAGAACTCTGAGCAGTTCTTC.

The V and J genes are TRBV9 and TRBJ1-6; 9 bases line up with TRBD1. Germline values: CDR1 SGDLS, CDR2 YYNGEE. The CDR3 runs 17 residues. J lost 7 bases, V lost 0 bases, and 8 bases had no gene match. The CDR3 reads CASSVGRMGQGNSPLHF. CDR3 DNA sequence: TGTGCCAGCAGCGTAGGACGGATGGGACAGGGAAATTCACCCCTCCACTTT. Full variable domain (rest looked up from reference TRBV9 and TRBJ1-6): DSGVTQTPKHLITATGQRVTLRCSPRSGDLSVYWYQQSLDQGLQFLIQYYNGEERAKGNILERFSAQQFPDLHSELNLSSLELGDSALYFCASSVGRMGQGNSPLHFGNGTRLTVT.

The CDR3 sequence is CASSGRGRPYEQYF. The DNA for the CDR3 is TGTGCCAGCAGCGGTAGGGGCAGACCTTACGAGCAGTACTTC. The rearrangement joins TRBV9 to TRBJ2-7; D possibly corresponds to TRBD1 (5 bases). V gave up 3 bases and J gave up 4 bases, with 14 bases separating them. Looked up from germline, CDR1 is SGDLS and CDR2 is YYNGEE. The CDR3 spans 14 residues.

The rearrangement links TRBV12-5 to TRBJ2-1; TRBD2 agrees at 11 bases. V shed 6 bases and J 6 bases; nucleotides not matched to a gene: 10. This CDR3 comprises 16 residues. In germline, CDR1 is LGHNT, CDR2 FRNRAP. Here the CDR3 reads CASGPPLAGGFNEQFF. CDR3 sequence (DNA): TGTGCTAGTGGGCCTCCCCTAGCGGGAGGATTCAATGAGCAGTTCTTC.

This chain uses TRBV9 with TRBJ2-7; 7 nucleotides agree with TRBD2. This CDR3 has 15 residues. V lost 0 bases, J lost 3 bases, and 6 bases stayed unmatched. Germline V CDR1 and CDR2: SGDLS, YYNGEE. The CDR3 DNA reads TGTGCCAGCAGCGTAGGGGCTAGCGGAGACTACGAGCAGTACTTC. Amino acids: CASSVGASGDYEQYF.

The J gene is TRBJ1-1, the V gene TRBV10-3; TRBD1 might be the D (5 bases). The CDR3 is 19 amino acids. V lost 3 bases, J lost 2 bases, and 25 bases lay in between. Germline V lookup: CDR1 ENHRY, CDR2 SYGVKD. The DNA of the CDR3 is TGTGCCATCAGTGATCCCCCCAAAGGGGAATTATCTAGAAACACTGAAGCTTTCTTT. Its protein product is CAISDPPKGELSRNTEAFF.